Each of the 7 T cell receptor beta chains below was sequenced from the same sample in a study of cytomegalovirus exposure and HLA in healthy donors. Primers: 60 Vbeta forward and 13 Jbeta reverse. Only in-frame clones appear in the TCRdb table, and some are missing; sequencing was by immunoSEQ multiplex PCR. Of around 150,000 clones detected, more than 75% appear once; the ten largest clones hold roughly 1.9%. Material for sequencing was PBMCs. These receptors were obtained from a man aged 35 to 55 in good health and CMV-seronegative.

The rearrangement links TRBV27 to TRBJ2-4; the match to TRBD2 covers 8 bases. Germline CDR1 reads MNHEY; CDR2 reads SMNVEV (reference sequence). With V trimmed by 5 bases and J by 2 bases, 14 bases remained unmatched. The CDR3 is 18 residues long. The CDR3 loop is CASSRPGRIAGTKNIQYF. CDR3 in DNA: TGTGCCAGCAGTCGACCGGGACGAATAGCGGGAACCAAAAACATTCAGTACTTC.

V usage is TRBV6-5 and J usage is TRBJ1-2; D not certain. CDR3 size: 13 residues. Germline V lookup: CDR1 MNHEY, CDR2 SVGAGI. V dropped 5 bases and J dropped 5 bases, with 12 bases sitting between them. The CDR3 DNA sequence: TGTGCCAGCAGTCGAGCAGGCCGGTATGGCTACACCTTC. Protein product: CASSRAGRYGYTF.

J is TRBJ2-7 and V is TRBV30, with TRBD1 identical over 9 bases. V lost 3 bases, J lost 0 bases, and 15 bases stayed unmatched. The CDR3 covers 18 residues. Germline V gives CDR1 GTSNPN, CDR2 SVGIG (reference sequence). CDR3 protein: CAWRTPGQGSSSSYEQYF. In DNA, the CDR3 is TGTGCCTGGAGGACACCGGGACAGGGTTCGTCCAGCTCCTACGAGCAGTACTTC.

This clone showed up just once. V gene TRBV7-9 combines with J gene TRBJ1-1; D is possibly TRBD1 (5 bases). Germline CDR1 SEHNR, CDR2 FQNEAQ (reference sequence). V lost 5 bases, J lost 0 bases, and 10 bases lay in between. This CDR3 has 14 residues. The CDR3 loop is CASSHRQLNTEAFF. The CDR3 coding sequence is TGTGCCAGCAGCCACCGACAGCTGAACACTGAAGCTTTCTTT. Together with reference TRBV7-9 and TRBJ1-1, the CDR3 gives the full variable domain: DTGVSQNPRHKITKRGQNVTFRCDPISEHNRLYWYRQTLGQGPEFLTYFQNEAQLEKSRLLSDRFSAERPKGSFSTLEIQRTEQGDSAMYLCASSHRQLNTEAFFGQGTRLTVV.

The chain couples TRBV27 to TRBJ2-3, with TRBD2 matching 8 bases. The V gene's germline CDR1 is MNHEY and CDR2 SMNVEV (reference sequence). J was trimmed by 6 bases and V by 5 bases; bases with no gene match: 7. This CDR3 comprises 14 residues. The CDR3 loop is CASSLFTSGDTQYF. The CDR3 coding sequence is TGTGCCAGCAGTCTCTTCACTAGCGGCGATACGCAGTATTTT.

The rearrangement links TRBV7-2 to TRBJ2-2; TRBD2 is a possible D gene (5 bases). V gave up 5 bases and J gave up 9 bases, with 19 bases separating them. Germline CDR1 SGHTA, CDR2 FQGNSA. The length of the CDR3 is 15 residues. The CDR3 here is CASSQGLSSSRELFF. The CDR3 nucleotides are TGTGCCAGCAGCCAAGGACTTTCATCGTCCCGGGAGCTGTTTTTT.

This clone has a handful of counts. V gene TRBV6-6 combines with J gene TRBJ1-5; D not resolved. Germline-derived CDR1 and CDR2 are MNHNY and SVGAGI (reference sequence). The CDR3 spans 13 residues. V lost 4 bases, J lost 2 bases, and 6 bases lay in between. The CDR3 nucleotides read TGTGCCAGCAGTTCCGGGGGCAATCAGCCCCAGCATTTT. It codes for CASSSGGNQPQHF.